The rows below give T cell receptor beta chains drawn from one sample of a study of PD-1 blockade in classical Hodgkin lymphoma. Only in-frame clones appear in the TCRdb table, and some are missing; sequencing was by immunoSEQ multiplex PCR. The repertoire holds 15,000 to 20,000 clones, with around 81% as singletons. The source material was peripheral blood mononuclear cells (PBMCs), sampled before the fourth cycle of nivolumab. Receptors originate from a human donor with classical Hodgkin lymphoma. The CDR3 runs from the conserved cysteine through the conserved F or W. A D gene is named only where the DNA matches it firmly. Rows may omit the clone size; those that give it use once, few, many or a size class.

once	.	TRBV6-5	TRBJ1-5	TGTGCCAGCAGTCCCGGAAGGGGCGGGCAGCCCCAGCATTTT	CASSPGRGGQPQHF
.	.	TRBV21-1	TRBJ1-3	TGTGCCAGCAGCAAGGGGTACTTCGCCAAATGGGACTCTGGAAACACCATATATTTT	CASSKGYFAKWDSGNTIYF
.	TRBD2	TRBV7-2	TRBJ2-5	TGTGCCAGCAGCACCGCTAGCGGGAGACAGCAAGAGACCCAGTACTTC	CASSTASGRQQETQYF
few	.	TRBV6-5	TRBJ2-2	TGTGCCAGCAGTCGACGCCCGGGCGTGAGAACGGAGCTGTTTTTT	CASSRRPGVRTELFF
.	.	TRBV27	TRBJ1-5	TGTGCCAGCAGTTTAATGGGAAATCAGCCCCAGCATTTT	CASSLMGNQPQHF
.	.	TRBV5-6	TRBJ2-5	TGTGCCAGCAGCTTGGGTGGGGCCTCTGAGACCCAGTACTTC	CASSLGGASETQYF
.	TRBD2	TRBV29-1	TRBJ2-5	TGCAGCGTTGAAGATCTTCGGGGTAGCGGGGGGTACCAAGAGACCCAGTACTTC	CSVEDLRGSGGYQETQYF
.	.	TRBV2	TRBJ2-5	TGTGCCAGCACCGGCACAGGCAGGGGCCAAGAGACCCAGTACTTC	CASTGTGRGQETQYF
medium-sized	TRBD1	TRBV13	TRBJ1-6	TGTGCCAGCAGCTTAGGCACAGGGGGCAATTCACCCCTCCACTTT	CASSLGTGGNSPLHF
few	TRBD2	TRBV9	TRBJ2-7	TGTGCCAGCAGCGTAGCGAGAGAAGCGGGAAATAACTACGAGCAGTACTTC	CASSVAREAGNNYEQYF
.	.	TRBV13	TRBJ1-4	TGTGCCAGCAGCTTAGGTTGGGGCGCGGGTGAAAAACTGTTTTTT	CASSLGWGAGEKLFF
.	.	TRBV19	TRBJ1-1	TGTGCCAGTAGTGAGCGACAGGACGGCACTGAAGCTTTCTTT	CASSERQDGTEAFF
.	TRBD2	TRBV10-3	TRBJ2-7	TGTGCCATCAGTGGGACTAGCATCCACGAGCAGTACTTC	CAISGTSIHEQYF
.	.	TRBV6-6	TRBJ1-1	TGTGCCAGCAGTTACCCCGTGGAAATGACTGAAGCTTTCTTT	CASSYPVEMTEAFF
.	.	TRBV5-4	TRBJ2-1	TGTGCCAGCAGCTTGAGGAGCTCCTACAATGAGCAGTTCTTC	CASSLRSSYNEQFF
.	.	TRBV6-5	TRBJ2-3	TGTGCCAGCCAGACCGGGGGCCTCGGCACAGATACGCAGTATTTT	CASQTGGLGTDTQYF
few	.	TRBV2	TRBJ1-6	TGTGCCAGCAGTGAGTGGGGTGTCCGCTCACCCCTCCACTTT	CASSEWGVRSPLHF
.	.	TRBV21-1	TRBJ2-5	TGTGCCAGCAGCATCAAAGCGGGGGGAGGCAGGAAGACCCAGTACTTC	CASSIKAGGGRKTQYF
.	.	TRBV5-3	TRBJ1-1	TGTGCCAGAAGCTTGGTTTGGGGAGGCACTGAAGCTTTCTTT	CARSLVWGGTEAFF
.	TRBD1	TRBV14	TRBJ1-3	TGTGCCAGCAGCCCGGGGACAGCTGGAAACACCATATATTTT	CASSPGTAGNTIYF
few	TRBD1	TRBV6-5	TRBJ2-7	TGTGCCAGCAGTTACGGAGACAGGGATCACGAGCAGTACTTC	CASSYGDRDHEQYF
.	TRBD1	TRBV19	TRBJ1-1	TGTGCCAGTAGTCCCTATCCCGGGACAGGGACCCCAGCTTTCTTT	CASSPYPGTGTPAFF
.	TRBD1	TRBV15	TRBJ1-2	TGTGCCACCAGCAGAGATTACAGGGGGCAAGGCTATGGCTACACCTTC	CATSRDYRGQGYGYTF
once	.	TRBV5-1	TRBJ1-1	TGCGCCAGCAGCTCGGTCGGACAGAACACTGAAGCTTTCTTT	CASSSVGQNTEAFF
.	.	TRBV12-5	TRBJ1-2	TGTGCTAGTGGTTTGGCGGGGGGTCCGGGCTATGGCTACACCTTC	CASGLAGGPGYGYTF
.	TRBD1	TRBV4-3	TRBJ1-3	TGCGCCAGCAGCACCCGACAGGGAACTGTCGCCGGAAACACCATATATTTT	CASSTRQGTVAGNTIYF
.	.	TRBV5-6	TRBJ2-4	TGTGCCAGCAGCTTTAACGAAGGGGCCAAAAACATTCAGTACTTC	CASSFNEGAKNIQYF
.	.	TRBV10-3	TRBJ2-1	TGTGCCATCAGTGAGGATTCGCACAATGAGCAGTTCTTC	CAISEDSHNEQFF
.	.	TRBV29-1	TRBJ2-2	TGCAGCGTTTTAGGGGTAATCGCCGGGGAGCTGTTTTTT	CSVLGVIAGELFF
.	.	TRBV11-2	TRBJ2-7	TGTGCCAGCAGTTTCCTGACGGCGGGAACCTACGAGCAGTACTTC	CASSFLTAGTYEQYF
.	.	TRBV6-1	TRBJ2-7	TGTGCCAGCAGTGAAGATCCACTCCTCTCCTACGAGCAGTACTTC	CASSEDPLLSYEQYF
few	.	TRBV18	TRBJ2-7	TGTGCCAGCTCACATCGATATGATCCCTCCTACGAGCAGTACTTC	CASSHRYDPSYEQYF
.	TRBD1	TRBV15	TRBJ1-2	TGTGCCACCAGCGGGGGACAGGGTCGTGGCTACACCTTC	CATSGGQGRGYTF
.	.	TRBV11-2	TRBJ2-3	TGTGCCAGCAGCTCCTATATGGCTGGCACAGATACGCAGTATTTT	CASSSYMAGTDTQYF
once	.	TRBV11-2	TRBJ1-4	TGTGCCAGCAGCTTAGTTTTATCGGGGGCGCCGGGTGAAAAACTGTTTTTT	CASSLVLSGAPGEKLFF
.	TRBD2	TRBV5-4	TRBJ2-5	TGTGCCAGCAGCGTGAAAGTGGGGGGGAAGCAAGAGACCCAGTACTTC	CASSVKVGGKQETQYF
few	.	TRBV19	TRBJ2-5	TGTGCCAGTAGTTGGGGGGCAGGAGAGACCCAGTACTTC	CASSWGAGETQYF
.	.	TRBV19	TRBJ1-3	TGTGCCAGTAGTACTGGGACCGGTGTAAGAGGAAACACCATATATTTT	CASSTGTGVRGNTIYF
.	.	TRBV2	TRBJ2-3	TGTGCCAGCAGTCTTGAAAGCGGAGATACAGATACGCAGTATTTT	CASSLESGDTDTQYF
few	.	TRBV28	TRBJ2-7	TGTGCCAGCAGTTTATCCAGTCCTCCAGGACCGGGCTCCTACGAGCAGTACTTC	CASSLSSPPGPGSYEQYF
.	.	TRBV6-5	TRBJ1-3	TGTGCCAGCAGTTATGACTCTGGAAACACCATATATTTT	CASSYDSGNTIYF
once	.	TRBV6-5	TRBJ2-5	TGTGCCAGCAGTTACCGCGGGACAGTGCAAGAGACCCAGTACTTC	CASSYRGTVQETQYF
few	.	TRBV7-8	TRBJ1-1	TGTGCCAGCAGCTTAAGATGGAACACTGAAGCTTTCTTT	CASSLRWNTEAFF
.	.	TRBV2	TRBJ1-4	TGTGCCACCGGGGGGGAGATTAATGAAAAACTGTTTTTT	CATGGEINEKLFF
.	.	TRBV18	TRBJ1-1	TGTGCCAGCTCACCTGACCTGAGCACTGAAGCTTTCTTT	CASSPDLSTEAFF
.	.	TRBV7-6	TRBJ2-7	TGTGCCAGCAGCAACACGGGACCAAGGGACGAGCAGTACTTC	CASSNTGPRDEQYF
.	TRBD2	TRBV6-4	TRBJ2-5	TGTGCCAGCAGTGAACTAGCGGGGGCCCAAGAGACCCAGTACTTC	CASSELAGAQETQYF
.	TRBD2	TRBV11-2	TRBJ2-1	TGTGCCAGCCGGGGACTAGCGGGAGCACCCTACAATGAGCAGTTCTTC	CASRGLAGAPYNEQFF
medium-sized	.	TRBV19	TRBJ1-1	TGTGCCAGTAGTATCACCAGTAACACTGAAGCTTTCTTT	CASSITSNTEAFF
.	.	TRBV5-1	TRBJ2-3	TGCGCCAGCAGCTTGGTTCGGCCCACCCCGGGAACAGATACGCAGTATTTT	CASSLVRPTPGTDTQYF
.	.	TRBV29-1	TRBJ1-1	TGCAGCGTTGAGTCGGGGCTTTATATGAACACTGAAGCTTTCTTT	CSVESGLYMNTEAFF
.	.	TRBV7-8	TRBJ1-5	TGTGCCAGCAGCCCGCTCGGCCCGTATAGCAATCAGCCCCAGCATTTT	CASSPLGPYSNQPQHF
.	.	TRBV30	TRBJ2-7	TGTGCCTGGAGTGTACTCTTGGGGGTTACCTACGAGCAGTACTTC	CAWSVLLGVTYEQYF